The T cell receptor beta chain described here comes from a study of cytomegalovirus exposure and HLA in healthy donors. Study outcomes and limitations: The authors listed about 170 TCR beta chains as cytomegalovirus-associated.

Use of 60 Vbeta and 13 Jbeta primers characterized the PCR. Here immunoSEQ multiplex PCR was the method, and the copy in TCRdb shows in-frame clones only, minus some. Of around 110,000 clones in the sample, 81% were seen once. With 1 base clipped from V and 4 bases from J, the junction kept 10 bases outside the gene matches. CDR1 is SEHNR and CDR2 is FQNEAQ in the germline V gene (reference sequence). The CDR3 sequence is 18 residues long. This clone was counted between two and nine times. No antigen is known for it. The chain combines TRBV7-9 with TRBJ2-1, with TRBD1 identical over 10 bases. This sequence originates from a woman in her 30s in good health and CMV-seronegative. The sequencing sample was made of PBMCs. The chain's CDR3 is CASSLVQGQGTRYNEQFF. DNA for the CDR3: TGTGCCAGCAGCTTAGTCCAGGGACAGGGGACCAGGTACAATGAGCAGTTCTTC.